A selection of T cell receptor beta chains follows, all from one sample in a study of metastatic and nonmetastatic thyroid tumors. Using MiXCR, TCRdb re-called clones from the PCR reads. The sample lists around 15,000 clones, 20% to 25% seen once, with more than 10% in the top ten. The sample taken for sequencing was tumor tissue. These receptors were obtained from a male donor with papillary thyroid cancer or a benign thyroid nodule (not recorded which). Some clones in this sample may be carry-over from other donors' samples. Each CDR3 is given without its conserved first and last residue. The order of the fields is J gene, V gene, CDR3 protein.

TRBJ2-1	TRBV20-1	SARDAQVRNEQF
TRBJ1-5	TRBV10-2	ASSWTSNQPQH
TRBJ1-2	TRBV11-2	ASQYYGRGGYT
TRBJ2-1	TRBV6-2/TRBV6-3	ASSYWRGTSATNEQF
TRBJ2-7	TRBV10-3	AISGGGTSWYEQY
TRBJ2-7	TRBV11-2	ASSLSLAEYEQY
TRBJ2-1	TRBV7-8	ASSGGVAGSSSSYNEQF
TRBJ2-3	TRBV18	ASSPSRDTDTQY
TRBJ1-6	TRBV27	ASSLSPSGKNSPLH
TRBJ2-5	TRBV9	ASSAGTGLGTQY
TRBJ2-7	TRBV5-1	ASSKFSGPYEQY
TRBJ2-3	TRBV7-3	ASSLAWGSTDTQY
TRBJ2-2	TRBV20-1	SARDRRQITGELF
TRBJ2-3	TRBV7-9	ASSLIGGLTDTQY
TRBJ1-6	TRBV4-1	ASSQGWKSPYNSPLH
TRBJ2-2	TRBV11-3	ASSLGRAANTGELF
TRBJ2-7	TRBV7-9	ASSLVSGRSPEQY
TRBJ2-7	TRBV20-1	SARDPGTSPYEQY
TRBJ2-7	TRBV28	ASSSTGKGDEQY
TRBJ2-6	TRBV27	ASSFSGANVLT
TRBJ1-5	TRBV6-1	ASSEAPGLGHQPQH
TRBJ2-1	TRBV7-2	ASSLGASSYNEQF
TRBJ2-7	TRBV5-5	ASRTTGGRGNEQY
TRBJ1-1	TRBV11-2	ASSPRQDPRDTEAF
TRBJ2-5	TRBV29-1	SGGQYQDATQY
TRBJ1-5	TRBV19	ASELGINQPQH
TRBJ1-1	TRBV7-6	ASSPSRVTEAF
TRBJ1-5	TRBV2	ASNLLGGPQH
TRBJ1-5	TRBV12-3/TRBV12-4	ASSFDRGIYHPQH
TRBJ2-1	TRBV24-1	ATSDFREQF
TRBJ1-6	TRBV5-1	ASSFGEPLNSPLH
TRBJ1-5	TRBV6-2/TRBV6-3	ASRGRSNQPQH
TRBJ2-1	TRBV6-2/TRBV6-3	ASIRSSGSLDEQF
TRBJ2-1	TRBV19	ASSYTGTAANEQF
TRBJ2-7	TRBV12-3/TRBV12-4	ASSLGWSYEQY
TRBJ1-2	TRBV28	ASFYGGYT
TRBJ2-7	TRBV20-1	SAASGVLSYEQY
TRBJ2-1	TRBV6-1	ASSTRDSTRSEKS
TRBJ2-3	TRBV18	ASSPTAHSTDTQY
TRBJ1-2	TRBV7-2	ASSSYISDGYT
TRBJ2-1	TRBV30	AWSPEEREQF
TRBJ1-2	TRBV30	AWSGPGQGARGYT
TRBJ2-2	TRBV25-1	AISSLAGQLF
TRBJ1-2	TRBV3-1	ASSPLLGRVGYT
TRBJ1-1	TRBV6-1	ASSGRRQVRSAF
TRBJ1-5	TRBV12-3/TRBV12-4	ASSQGERNQPQH
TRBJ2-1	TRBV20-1	SAPRLPPNEQF
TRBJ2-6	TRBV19	ASSIRTGVSGANVLT
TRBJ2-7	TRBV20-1	SARTGPRGDEQY
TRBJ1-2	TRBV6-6	ASSYSKGFYGYT